The text below deals with one T cell receptor beta chain. A single count supports this clone. Its antigen target is currently unknown. Base qualities are not provided; no much larger clone lies one nucleotide away. TCRbeta CDR3 regions were amplified from genomic DNA using the immunoSEQ Assay, a bias-controlled multiplex PCR. Processing in the source paper ran as follows. The number of nucleated cells in each sample was estimated by amplification of reference gene primers within the assay. Sequence reads were collapsed and filtered to measure the absolute abundance of every unique TCRbeta CDR3 rearrangement. For each sample, productive Simpson clonality was calculated as the square root of Simpson's diversity index over productive rearrangements. TCRdb obtained this table from immuneACCESS and retained in-frame rearrangements with V and J assigned. These tables miss some clones; where compared with another copy, unresolved V genes account for less than half of the shortfall, and the remainder is unexplained. V and J calls and clone size are as listed in that table; D and trimming were resolved from the DNA. This sample comprises around 170,000 clones, just over 85% of them detected only once. The top ten clonotypes cover roughly 9.1% of the sample.

The record originates from a study of blood T cell repertoires in COVID-19 (dated by TCRdb to about 2020). Context from the whole study: Collaborator samples came from the United States, Italy and Spain and covered acute and convalescent phases of COVID-19. The prospective study material was composed of cDNA or gDNA derived from T cells, B-cell-depleted T cells, or PBMCs. The dataset comprised deeply sampled blood TCRbeta repertoires from subjects exposed to, actively infected with, or recovered from COVID-19. A freely available public database, intended as a resource for researchers studying the immune response to SARS-CoV-2, is where the repertoires were released. The samples were drawn from two sources: the first 160 participants of the ongoing ImmuneRACE study, and fewer than 1,500 subjects contributed by 6 global collaborators. Sample metadata almost always included a de-identified subject ID, COVID-19 status, age in years and sex. Where available, HLA class I and class II types were taken from metadata supplied by the sample provider and were not determined by assay-based typing. What the research found in general, with its limitations: How much clinical and demographic metadata was included differed by source and by participant, and the metadata was provided uncurated.

Taken from cysteine to phenylalanine, the CDR3 has 17 residues. Only the CDR3 portion is preserved as DNA: 51 bases, with reading frame beginning at the first base. The germline V and J ends show losses of 5 bases and 0 bases respectively, and no gene match explains 14 bases of the junction. The germline V gene supplies CDR1 SGDLS and CDR2 YYNGEE. Each collaborating institution followed its own protocols to collect whole blood in K2EDTA tubes. For TCRbeta analysis, collaborators shipped samples in one of three forms: frozen whole blood, isolated PBMCs, or DNA extracted from either of those sample types.

This TCR came from a man over 45 with active or convalescent COVID-19. The V gene is TRBV9 and the J gene is TRBJ2-7; 7 central nucleotides agree with TRBD1. The sample was peripheral blood. The nucleotides read TGTGCCAGCAGTCCAACAGACAGGGCTGAGAGCTCCTACGAGCAGTACTTC. It translates to CASSPTDRAESSYEQYF.